The 26 T cell receptor beta chains presented below share a single source sample, sequenced in a study of cytomegalovirus exposure and HLA in healthy donors. This PCR relied on a set of 60 Vbeta primers and 13 Jbeta primers. Assay used: immunoSEQ multiplex PCR; TCRdb lists only in-frame clones, some missing. This sample carries approximately 150,000 clones, 76% of them seen once, and the ten largest clones take approximately 2.8%. Sequenced sample: PBMCs. The receptors here all came from a male donor in good health and CMV-seronegative.

The chain joins TRBV19 to TRBJ2-7, with D maybe TRBD2 (6 bases). Germline V gene lookup returns CDR1 LNHDA and CDR2 SQIVND (reference sequence). Trimming stripped 3 bases from V and 3 bases from J, with 12 bases between. The CDR3 sequence is 14 residues long. CDR3 protein: CASSMGGRRYEQYF. The CDR3 DNA reads as TGTGCCAGTAGTATGGGGGGAAGGCGCTACGAGCAGTACTTC.

In its sample, this clone was seen a few times. The chain carries TRBV5-1 and TRBJ2-1, with TRBD1 as a possible D gene (6 bases). The V gene's germline CDR1 is SGHRS and CDR2 YFSETQ. V lost 4 bases and J 2 bases, leaving 16 bases between the germline ends. The CDR3 is made up of 16 amino acids. For the CDR3, the DNA is TGCGCCAGCAGCAAGGTGTTCAGGGGAACCTACAATGAGCAGTTCTTC. This translates into CASSKVFRGTYNEQFF.

The CDR3 region is CASSLRGSGANVLTF. The DNA of the CDR3 is TGTGCCAGCAGCTTACGGGGTTCTGGGGCCAACGTCCTGACTTTC. The chain is built from TRBV7-3 and TRBJ2-6; a weak D match, TRBD2 (5 bases). Germline V CDR1 and CDR2: SGHTA, FQGTGA. Trimming cost V 2 bases and J 1 base, with 6 bases left between them. The CDR3 runs to 15 residues. Drawing the rest from reference TRBV7-3 and TRBJ2-6, the complete variable domain is GAGVSQTPSNKVTEKGKYVELRCDPISGHTALYWYRQSLGQGPEFLIYFQGTGAADDSGLPNDRFFAVRPEGSVSTLKIQRTERGDSAVYLCASSLRGSGANVLTFGAGSRLTVL.

V and J are TRBV11-3 and TRBJ2-7; 7 positions match TRBD1. V lost 5 bases and J lost 2; bases outside the gene matches: 6. CDR1 is SGHNT and CDR2 is YENEEA in the germline V gene. The CDR3 is 14 residues long. This CDR3 is CASSPDRDTYEQYF. The CDR3 DNA is TGTGCCAGCAGCCCCGACAGGGACACCTACGAGCAGTACTTC.

The CDR3: CASTGTGGDGYTF. The CDR3, as DNA: TGTGCCAGTACCGGGACAGGGGGTGACGGCTACACCTTC. This chain connects TRBV19 to TRBJ1-2, with 11 positions matching TRBD1. This CDR3 region has 13 residues. J gave up 8 bases and V 7 bases, and 6 bases lay outside the gene matches. Germline V gene data show CDR1 as LNHDA and CDR2 as SQIVND (reference sequence).

This clone was detected only a few times. The rearrangement joins TRBV19 to TRBJ1-3; no reliable D call. V was shortened by 7 bases and J by 4 bases, with 14 bases between the two germline ends. Germline loops: CDR1 LNHDA, CDR2 SQIVND (reference sequence). The CDR3 extends over 14 amino acids. CDR3 loop: CASKEGAGGNTIYF. CDR3 DNA: TGTGCCAGTAAGGAGGGAGCGGGAGGAAACACCATATATTTT.

The chain couples TRBV6-4 to TRBJ1-6; weak D call: TRBD1 (5 bases). Germline-derived CDR1 and CDR2 are MRHNA and SNTAGT. Trimming pared 7 bases from V and 6 bases from J, leaving 19 bases between. This CDR3 is 16 amino acids long. The CDR3 nucleotides read TGTGCCAGCATTAGTGGACACCGACCCCTTAATTCACCCCTCCACTTT. It codes for CASISGHRPLNSPLHF.

The rearrangement uses TRBV28 and TRBJ1-5; 8 bases are a match to TRBD1. The CDR3 is 17 amino acids. In germline, CDR1 is MDHEN, CDR2 SYDVKM. Trimming took 4 bases from V and 1 from J; bases not matched to a gene: 9. The CDR3 bases are TGTGCCAGCAGTTCAAGAACGGACAGGGCGAGCAATCAGCCCCAGCATTTT. Encoded protein: CASSSRTDRASNQPQHF.

The rearrangement links TRBV9 to TRBJ2-3, with TRBD1 matching 10 bases. The CDR3 extends over 14 amino acids. Germline loops: CDR1 SGDLS, CDR2 YYNGEE. V gave up 6 bases and J gave up 3 bases; unmatched junction bases: 4. The CDR3 protein is CASTGQGKTDTQYF. For the CDR3, the DNA is TGTGCCAGCACGGGACAGGGGAAGACAGATACGCAGTATTTT.

This clone is a singleton in its sample. The rearrangement uses TRBV30 and TRBJ2-3; TRBD2 might be the D (7 bases). The CDR3 is 14 residues long. The V gene lost 1 base and the J gene lost 6 bases, with 14 bases spanning the gap. Looked up from germline, CDR1 is GTSNPN and CDR2 is SVGIG (reference sequence). CDR3 coding DNA: TGTGCCTGGAGTGGAGGGGGGGCCCCTGATACGCAGTATTTT. Its translation is CAWSGGGAPDTQYF.

The chain recombines TRBV21-1 with TRBJ1-5; whether TRBD1, the table's D call, matches the DNA was not checked. TRBV21-1 is a pseudogene segment. This CDR3 has 14 residues. In DNA, the CDR3 is TGTGCCAGCAACACTGGGACAGGGGTTCAGCCCCAGCATTTT. This gives the protein CASNTGTGVQPQHF.

This clone was detected only once. This chain connects TRBV5-1 to TRBJ1-2; D gene ambiguous. The V gene's germline CDR1 is SGHRS and CDR2 YFSETQ. V was clipped by 2 bases and J by 0 bases, with 8 bases between them. The CDR3 length is 14 residues. The CDR3: CASSLQPANYGYTF. DNA of the CDR3: TGCGCCAGCAGCTTACAGCCCGCTAACTATGGCTACACCTTC. Based on the CDR3 plus reference TRBV5-1 and TRBJ1-2, the full variable domain is KAGVTQTPRYLIKTRGQQVTLSCSPISGHRSVSWYQQTPGQGLQFLFEYFSETQRNKGNFPGRFSGRQFSNSRSEMNVSTLELGDSALYLCASSLQPANYGYTFGSGTRLTVV.

The chain carries TRBV5-1 and TRBJ2-5; the match to TRBD1 covers 9 bases. The DNA end is a closer match to TRBJ2-7, so the J assignment may be wrong. Germline V gene lookup returns CDR1 SGHRS and CDR2 YFSETQ. The CDR3 spans 14 residues. DNA of the CDR3: TGCGCCAGCAGCTTTGGGACAGGGTCCTACGAGCAGTACTTC. Its protein product is CASSFGTGSYEQYF.

The gene calls are TRBV2 and TRBJ1-6; 10 bases map to TRBD1. Germline CDR1 is SNHLY and CDR2 is FYNNEI. The ends lost 3 bases at V and 9 bases at J; junction bases unmatched: 8. The CDR3 loop spans 16 amino acids. The CDR3: CASSDTGTGVGSPLHF. The CDR3 bases are TGTGCCAGCAGTGATACCGGGACAGGGGTGGGTTCACCCCTCCACTTT.

This clone was seen more than once but under ten times. The chain joins TRBV15 to TRBJ2-2; 9 bases align to TRBD1. V shed 0 bases and J 6 bases; nucleotides not matched to a gene: 8. This CDR3 has 17 amino acids. CDR1 and CDR2 from the germline V gene are LNHNV and YYDKDF (reference sequence). DNA for the CDR3: TGTGCCACCAGCAGAGATGGGACAGGGATCTGGGCCGGGGAGCTGTTTTTT. Its translation is CATSRDGTGIWAGELFF.

The J gene is TRBJ1-2, the V gene TRBV19, with 9 bases matching TRBD1. Losses at the gene ends were 4 bases for V and 1 base for J; bases not matched to a gene: 4. Germline CDR1 is LNHDA and CDR2 is SQIVND (reference sequence). The length of the CDR3 is 15 residues. CDR3 loop: CASSTGTGYNYGYTF. CDR3 DNA: TGTGCCAGTAGTACGGGGACAGGGTATAACTATGGCTACACCTTC. The whole variable domain, filled in from reference TRBV19 and TRBJ1-2, reads DGGITQSPKYLFRKEGQNVTLSCEQNLNHDAMYWYRQDPGQGLRLIYYSQIVNDFQKGDIAEGYSVSREKKESFPLTVTSAQKNPTAFYLCASSTGTGYNYGYTFGSGTRLTVV.

The chain employs TRBV19 and TRBJ1-5, with D unclear. The V gene's germline CDR1 is LNHDA and CDR2 SQIVND (reference sequence). The CDR3 loop spans 15 amino acids. Between the trimmed V and J ends, which lost 7 bases and 0 bases, there was a span of 13 bases. The CDR3 sequence is CASTVSDYSNQPQHF. CDR3 sequence (DNA): TGTGCCAGTACCGTGAGTGATTATAGCAATCAGCCCCAGCATTTT. The full variable domain, with the rest looked up from reference TRBV19 and TRBJ1-5, is DGGITQSPKYLFRKEGQNVTLSCEQNLNHDAMYWYRQDPGQGLRLIYYSQIVNDFQKGDIAEGYSVSREKKESFPLTVTSAQKNPTAFYLCASTVSDYSNQPQHFGDGTRLSIL.

This clone was seen only a few times. The chain has TRBV7-9 and TRBJ2-5, with a possible D match to TRBD2 (7 bases). From germline, CDR1 is SEHNR and CDR2 FQNEAQ (reference sequence). Trimming cost V 5 bases and J 1 base, with 17 bases left between them. There are 16 residues in the CDR3. Written as DNA, the CDR3 is TGTGCCAGCAGCAACCGTCCGGGGGGCCCCCAAGAGACCCAGTACTTC. Its protein product is CASSNRPGGPQETQYF. The full variable domain, with the rest looked up from reference TRBV7-9 and TRBJ2-5, is DTGVSQNPRHKITKRGQNVTFRCDPISEHNRLYWYRQTLGQGPEFLTYFQNEAQLEKSRLLSDRFSAERPKGSFSTLEIQRTEQGDSAMYLCASSNRPGGPQETQYFGPGTRLLVL.

Worth noting for this clone: The same CDR3 is also encoded by other DNA sequences in this sample. CDR3 DNA sequence: TGCGCCAGCAGCTTGGCCCGGGGGGATTATGGCTACACCTTC. Protein: CASSLARGDYGYTF. The chain combines TRBV5-1 with TRBJ1-2; possible D gene TRBD1, 5 bases. Trimming took off 0 bases at V and 5 bases at J, with 11 bases between the two ends. The CDR3 totals 14 residues. Germline loops: CDR1 SGHRS, CDR2 YFSETQ. Filled out from reference TRBV5-1 and TRBJ1-2, the complete variable domain reads KAGVTQTPRYLIKTRGQQVTLSCSPISGHRSVSWYQQTPGQGLQFLFEYFSETQRNKGNFPGRFSGRQFSNSRSEMNVSTLELGDSALYLCASSLARGDYGYTFGSGTRLTVV.

This chain uses TRBV5-1 with TRBJ2-7; TRBD1 is a possible D gene (5 bases). The germline CDR1 and CDR2 sequences are SGHRS and YFSETQ. Between the trimmed V and J ends, which lost 1 base and 2 bases, there was a span of 13 bases. This CDR3 has 15 residues. This CDR3 reads CASSLSGPITYEQYF. The CDR3, as DNA: TGCGCCAGCAGCTTGTCAGGGCCGATAACCTACGAGCAGTACTTC.

The chain combines TRBV18 with TRBJ1-4; D perhaps matches TRBD1 (6 bases). Germline values: CDR1 KGHSH, CDR2 LQKENI. The V and J ends lost 6 bases and 6 bases respectively, with 11 bases between them. The CDR3 is 13 residues long. The CDR3 DNA follows: TGTGCCAGCTCCCAGGGGTCAGATGAAAAACTGTTTTTT. As protein: CASSQGSDEKLFF.

The rearrangement uses TRBV11-2 and TRBJ2-5, with D possibly TRBD1 on 5 matching bases. The germline V gene encodes CDR1 SGHAT and CDR2 FQNNGV. The V end lost 4 bases, the J end lost 3 bases, and 12 bases lay between the germline ends. CDR3 length: 14 amino acids. For the CDR3, the DNA is TGTGCCAGCAGCTCCATCACGGACAAAGAGACCCAGTACTTC. This gives the protein CASSSITDKETQYF.

The chain links TRBV18 to TRBJ2-3, with 7 positions matching TRBD2. V trimming: 8 bases; J trimming: 6 bases; junction bases outside the gene matches: 20. The CDR3 extends over 17 amino acids. Germline-derived CDR1 and CDR2 are KGHSH and LQKENI. Here the CDR3 reads CASLTSASGPGLDTQYF. The CDR3 region has the DNA TGTGCCAGCCTCACCTCCGCTAGCGGCCCCGGGTTGGATACGCAGTATTTT.

The chain is built from TRBV7-6 and TRBJ2-3, with D uncertain. CDR3 length: 13 residues. The germline V gene encodes CDR1 SGHVS and CDR2 FNYEAQ. Trimming left V 4 bases short and J 6 bases short, with 11 bases between. CDR3: CASSSEAGDTQYF. In DNA, the CDR3 is TGTGCCAGCAGCTCCGAAGCAGGTGATACGCAGTATTTT.

The J gene is TRBJ2-5, the V gene TRBV28, with 9 bases fitting TRBD1. The DNA end lines up better with TRBJ2-7; the J call may be wrong. The CDR3 is 15 residues long. CDR1 is MDHEN and CDR2 is SYDVKM in the germline V gene. The CDR3 loop reads CASKDTGTGIYEQYF. The CDR3 DNA follows: TGTGCCAGCAAAGATACCGGGACAGGGATATACGAGCAGTACTTC.

The V and J genes are TRBV19 and TRBJ1-2, with D perhaps TRBD1 (6 bases). V was clipped by 6 bases and J by 0 bases, with 11 bases between them. Germline CDR1 reads LNHDA; CDR2 reads SQIVND (reference sequence). This CDR3 has 14 amino acids. This chain's CDR3 is CASSRDKSNYGYTF. CDR3 sequence (DNA): TGTGCCAGTAGCCGGGACAAATCTAACTATGGCTACACCTTC.